These T cell receptor beta chains were read from a single sample in a study of cytomegalovirus exposure and HLA in healthy donors. Profiling relied on immunoSEQ multiplex PCR, and the TCRdb table lists in-frame clones only, not all of them. The sample carries more than 200,000 clones, approximately 79% recorded once. Sequencing used PBMCs. The receptors shown here come from a girl under 10 years old in good health and CMV-seronegative. Each CDR3 is given with its conserved first and last residue. Fields, in order: CDR3 protein, CDR3 DNA, J gene, D gene, V gene, clone size. A D gene is named only where the DNA matches it firmly. The size entry is marked missing in some rows and otherwise reads once, few, many or a size class.

CDR3 protein: CASSQVGRVSGNTIYF; CDR3 DNA: TGCGCCAGCAGCCAAGTCGGCAGGGTCTCTGGAAACACCATATATTTT; J gene: TRBJ1-3; D gene: .; V gene: TRBV4-1; clone size: .
CDR3 protein: CASSFLRRVGGNTIYF; CDR3 DNA: TGTGCCAGCAGCTTCCTTCGCAGGGTCGGTGGAAACACCATATATTTT; J gene: TRBJ1-3; D gene: .; V gene: TRBV7-9; clone size: .
CDR3 protein: CASQGALTYEQYF; CDR3 DNA: TGTGCCAGCCAGGGGGCCCTCACCTACGAGCAGTACTTC; J gene: TRBJ2-7; D gene: TRBD1; V gene: TRBV2; clone size: .
CDR3 protein: CASSRLDEDRTQYF; CDR3 DNA: TGTGCCAGCAGTCGACTAGACGAGGATCGTACGCAGTATTTT; J gene: TRBJ2-3; D gene: .; V gene: TRBV6-5; clone size: .
CDR3 protein: CASSRGLDRVVNTEAFF; CDR3 DNA: TGTGCCAGCAGCAGGGGACTGGACAGGGTTGTGAACACTGAAGCTTTCTTT; J gene: TRBJ1-1; D gene: TRBD1; V gene: TRBV27; clone size: few
CDR3 protein: CASSTRTRSYEQYF; CDR3 DNA: TGTGCCAGCAGCACCCGGACTAGATCCTACGAGCAGTACTTC; J gene: TRBJ2-7; D gene: TRBD2; V gene: TRBV11-2; clone size: .
CDR3 protein: CASSDGQLNEKLFF; CDR3 DNA: TGTGCCAGCAGTGACGGACAGCTGAATGAAAAACTGTTTTTT; J gene: TRBJ1-4; D gene: .; V gene: TRBV28; clone size: .
CDR3 protein: CASSEAGRLPPMNTEAFF; CDR3 DNA: TGTGCCAGCAGTGAAGCCGGTCGGTTACCCCCCATGAACACTGAAGCTTTCTTT; J gene: TRBJ1-1; D gene: .; V gene: TRBV2; clone size: .
CDR3 protein: CASSFRPVLRNEQFF; CDR3 DNA: TGTGCCAGCAGTTTTCGACCCGTCCTGAGGAATGAGCAGTTCTTC; J gene: TRBJ2-1; D gene: .; V gene: TRBV27; clone size: .
CDR3 protein: CATRPGTGAVYGYTF; CDR3 DNA: TGTGCCACCCGACCCGGGACAGGGGCGGTTTATGGCTACACCTTC; J gene: TRBJ1-2; D gene: TRBD1; V gene: TRBV15; clone size: .
CDR3 protein: CASSLKGWAGTDQPQHF; CDR3 DNA: TGTGCCAGCAGCCTAAAGGGTTGGGCAGGGACAGATCAGCCCCAGCATTTT; J gene: TRBJ1-5; D gene: .; V gene: TRBV21-1; clone size: .
CDR3 protein: CASSGQGTDTQYF; CDR3 DNA: TGTGCCAGCAGCGGACAGGGCACAGATACGCAGTATTTT; J gene: TRBJ2-3; D gene: TRBD1; V gene: TRBV2; clone size: few
CDR3 protein: CASSLLSAETQYF; CDR3 DNA: TGTGCCAGCAGCTTATTGAGCGCGGAGACCCAGTACTTC; J gene: TRBJ2-5; D gene: .; V gene: TRBV7-6; clone size: .
CDR3 protein: CSSALDTDTQYF; CDR3 DNA: TGTTCCTCGGCCCTAGACACAGATACGCAGTATTTT; J gene: TRBJ2-3; D gene: .; V gene: TRBV7-9; clone size: .
CDR3 protein: CASSQEGTTNYGYTF; CDR3 DNA: TGCGCCAGCAGCCAAGAGGGGACAACTAACTATGGCTACACCTTC; J gene: TRBJ1-2; D gene: .; V gene: TRBV4-1; clone size: .
CDR3 protein: CAWGGDSTDTQYF; CDR3 DNA: TGTGCCTGGGGGGGGGACAGCACAGATACGCAGTATTTT; J gene: TRBJ2-3; D gene: TRBD2; V gene: TRBV30; clone size: .
CDR3 protein: CASSPKTGDLDGYTF; CDR3 DNA: TGCGCCAGCAGCCCCAAGACAGGGGATTTGGATGGCTACACCTTC; J gene: TRBJ1-2; D gene: TRBD1; V gene: TRBV5-1; clone size: once
CDR3 protein: CASSPLADTQYF; CDR3 DNA: TGTGCCAGCAGTCCACTAGCAGATACGCAGTATTTT; J gene: TRBJ2-3; D gene: .; V gene: TRBV2; clone size: once
CDR3 protein: CASSPRPSLGRPEAFF; CDR3 DNA: TGTGCCAGCTCACCAAGGCCCTCCCTGGGGCGACCTGAAGCTTTCTTT; J gene: TRBJ1-1; D gene: .; V gene: TRBV18; clone size: .
CDR3 protein: CAWSPSGAYEQYF; CDR3 DNA: TGTGCCTGGAGTCCTTCCGGGGCCTACGAGCAGTACTTC; J gene: TRBJ2-7; D gene: .; V gene: TRBV30; clone size: .
CDR3 protein: CASSDPDTEAFF; CDR3 DNA: TGTGCCAGCAGTGATCCGGACACTGAAGCTTTCTTT; J gene: TRBJ1-1; D gene: .; V gene: TRBV2; clone size: few
CDR3 protein: CAISARETNEKLFF; CDR3 DNA: TGTGCCATCAGTGCCAGGGAAACTAATGAAAAACTGTTTTTT; J gene: TRBJ1-4; D gene: .; V gene: TRBV10-3; clone size: .
CDR3 protein: CASSLGPSSTDTQYF; CDR3 DNA: TGTGCCAGCAGCTTGGGGCCCAGTAGCACAGATACGCAGTATTTT; J gene: TRBJ2-3; D gene: .; V gene: TRBV5-6; clone size: .
CDR3 protein: CASSLGQLLTEAFF; CDR3 DNA: TGTGCCAGCAGCTTAGGACAGCTGCTCACTGAAGCTTTCTTT; J gene: TRBJ1-1; D gene: .; V gene: TRBV7-9; clone size: once
CDR3 protein: CASSVTRTGNYGYTF; CDR3 DNA: TGTGCCAGCAGCGTTACCAGGACGGGGAACTATGGCTACACCTTC; J gene: TRBJ1-2; D gene: .; V gene: TRBV9; clone size: .
CDR3 protein: CASSGREAQFF; CDR3 DNA: TGTGCCAGTAGCGGCAGGGAAGCGCAGTTCTTC; J gene: TRBJ2-1; D gene: .; V gene: TRBV19; clone size: .
CDR3 protein: CASSQDADRPSSGNTIYF; CDR3 DNA: TGCGCCAGCAGCCAAGACGCAGACAGGCCGAGCTCTGGAAACACCATATATTTT; J gene: TRBJ1-3; D gene: .; V gene: TRBV4-1; clone size: few
CDR3 protein: CASRAGLSYEQYF; CDR3 DNA: TGTGCCAGCCGGGCGGGGCTCTCCTACGAGCAGTACTTC; J gene: TRBJ2-7; D gene: .; V gene: TRBV7-9; clone size: .
CDR3 protein: CASLTGGRQETQYF; CDR3 DNA: TGTGCCAGCCTCACAGGGGGTCGGCAAGAGACCCAGTACTTC; J gene: TRBJ2-5; D gene: TRBD1; V gene: TRBV5-6; clone size: .
CDR3 protein: CASSEHQTGNTEAFF; CDR3 DNA: TGTGCCAGCAGTGAGCATCAGACGGGGAACACTGAAGCTTTCTTT; J gene: TRBJ1-1; D gene: .; V gene: TRBV6-1; clone size: few
CDR3 protein: CAISESGTGIRDGYTF; CDR3 DNA: TGTGCCATCAGTGAGTCAGGGACAGGGATACGTGATGGCTACACCTTC; J gene: TRBJ1-2; D gene: TRBD1; V gene: TRBV10-3; clone size: .
CDR3 protein: CASSLVRDRTNEQFF; CDR3 DNA: TGTGCCAGCAGCTTAGTAAGGGACAGGACAAATGAGCAGTTCTTC; J gene: TRBJ2-1; D gene: TRBD1; V gene: TRBV7-9; clone size: .
CDR3 protein: CANTDSPYNSPLHF; CDR3 DNA: TGTGCCAATACGGACAGTCCTTATAATTCACCCCTCCACTTT; J gene: TRBJ1-6; D gene: .; V gene: TRBV2; clone size: .
CDR3 protein: CASRHRQGAYEQYF; CDR3 DNA: TGTGCCAGCAGGCATAGACAGGGGGCCTACGAGCAGTACTTC; J gene: TRBJ2-7; D gene: TRBD1; V gene: TRBV6-5; clone size: .
CDR3 protein: CASSQPGGEAFF; CDR3 DNA: TGTGCCAGCAGCCAACCAGGGGGCGAAGCTTTCTTT; J gene: TRBJ1-1; D gene: TRBD1; V gene: TRBV4-2; clone size: .
CDR3 protein: CASRLDSQGNTIYF; CDR3 DNA: TGTGCCAGCAGATTAGACAGCCAGGGAAACACCATATATTTT; J gene: TRBJ1-3; D gene: .; V gene: TRBV7-9; clone size: few
CDR3 protein: CAWTGEETQYF; CDR3 DNA: TGTGCCTGGACAGGGGAAGAGACCCAGTACTTC; J gene: TRBJ2-5; D gene: .; V gene: TRBV30; clone size: few
CDR3 protein: CASRPHGDMNTEAFF; CDR3 DNA: TGCGCCAGCAGACCCCACGGAGATATGAACACTGAAGCTTTCTTT; J gene: TRBJ1-1; D gene: .; V gene: TRBV5-1; clone size: few
CDR3 protein: CASSWIRDSPLHF; CDR3 DNA: TGTGCCAGCAGTTGGATACGGGATTCACCCCTCCACTTT; J gene: TRBJ1-6; D gene: .; V gene: TRBV6-5; clone size: .
CDR3 protein: CASSMKASGWEQFF; CDR3 DNA: TGTGCCAGCAGTATGAAGGCTAGCGGGTGGGAGCAGTTCTTC; J gene: TRBJ2-1; D gene: TRBD2; V gene: TRBV7-9; clone size: .
CDR3 protein: CASSPFQRDYSYNEQFF; CDR3 DNA: TGTGCCAGCAGCCCGTTCCAGCGGGATTACTCCTACAATGAGCAGTTCTTC; J gene: TRBJ2-1; D gene: TRBD2; V gene: TRBV7-8; clone size: .
CDR3 protein: CASSLGQGVPETQYF; CDR3 DNA: TGTGCCAGCAGTTTAGGACAGGGGGTTCCGGAGACCCAGTACTTC; J gene: TRBJ2-5; D gene: TRBD1; V gene: TRBV25-1; clone size: .
CDR3 protein: CASSLVSRRGPSNEKLFF; CDR3 DNA: TGTGCCAGCAGCTTAGTGTCTCGCAGGGGGCCTTCTAATGAAAAACTGTTTTTT; J gene: TRBJ1-4; D gene: TRBD1; V gene: TRBV7-9; clone size: .
CDR3 protein: CAWTSGSTDTQYF; CDR3 DNA: TGTGCCTGGACTAGCGGGAGTACAGATACGCAGTATTTT; J gene: TRBJ2-3; D gene: TRBD2; V gene: TRBV30; clone size: .
CDR3 protein: CASSTPGRGNEKLFF; CDR3 DNA: TGTGCCAGCAGCACCCCGGGGAGGGGGAATGAAAAACTGTTTTTT; J gene: TRBJ1-4; D gene: .; V gene: TRBV7-9; clone size: few
CDR3 protein: CASSRLGEQYF; CDR3 DNA: TGTGCCAGCAGCCGACTTGGCGAGCAGTACTTC; J gene: TRBJ2-7; D gene: .; V gene: TRBV7-9; clone size: .